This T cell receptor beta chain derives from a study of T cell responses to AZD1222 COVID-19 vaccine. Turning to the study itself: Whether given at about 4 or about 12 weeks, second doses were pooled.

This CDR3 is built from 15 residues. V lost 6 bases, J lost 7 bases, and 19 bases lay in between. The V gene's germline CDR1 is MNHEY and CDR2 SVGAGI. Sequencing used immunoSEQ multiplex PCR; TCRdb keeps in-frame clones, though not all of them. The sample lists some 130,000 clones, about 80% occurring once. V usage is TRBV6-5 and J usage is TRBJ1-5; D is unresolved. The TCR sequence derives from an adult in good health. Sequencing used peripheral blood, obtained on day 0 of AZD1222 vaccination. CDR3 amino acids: CASSSDGMGKQPQHF. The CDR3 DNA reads TGTGCCAGCAGCTCGGACGGAATGGGAAAGCAGCCCCAGCATTTT.